The rows below give T cell receptor beta chains drawn from one sample of a study of T-cell memory formation after mild COVID-19. MiXCR, applied by TCRdb to the 5' RACE reads, yields one record per CDR3 protein. The sample includes under 550,000 distinct CDR3 sequences, approximately 19% of them seen just once. Sample: PBMCs or a T cell subset sorted from them (not recorded which). The receptor set was obtained from a young man who had mild COVID-19 (a few samples of this study predate the infection). Cell type and time point are not known. The CDR3 runs from the conserved cysteine through the conserved F or W. The D gene is left open where the match is weak. Part of the rows lack a size; the others show once, few, many or a class for expanded clones.

.	TRBJ2-2	TRBV4-3	TRBD2	CASSLGLAGYTGELFF	TGCGCCAGCAGCCTTGGACTAGCGGGCTACACCGGGGAGCTGTTTTTT
many	TRBJ1-2	TRBV6-5	.	CASSSTLLGAGYGYTF	TGTGCCAGCAGTTCTACGCTCTTGGGGGCAGGCTATGGCTACACCTTC
.	TRBJ1-1	TRBV10-3	.	CAISGWMNTEAFF	TGTGCCATCAGTGGTTGGATGAACACTGAAGCTTTCTTT
.	TRBJ2-2	TRBV5-1	TRBD1	CASSDFGTGGTGELFF	TGCGCCAGCAGCGATTTTGGGACAGGGGGCACCGGGGAGCTGTTTTTT
.	TRBJ2-1	TRBV29-1	TRBD2	CSVEDQASGGNEQFF	TGCAGCGTTGAAGATCAAGCTAGCGGGGGGAATGAGCAGTTCTTC
.	TRBJ2-3	TRBV24-1	.	CATSDHRVTDTQYF	TGTGCCACCAGTGATCACAGGGTCACAGATACGCAGTATTTT
.	TRBJ2-3	TRBV20-1	.	CSAVLASRADTQYF	TGCAGTGCTGTACTAGCCAGCAGAGCAGATACGCAGTATTTT
.	TRBJ1-2	TRBV20-1	.	CSASPTSGSGYTF	TGCAGTGCTAGCCCGACCTCGGGGAGTGGCTACACCTTC
.	TRBJ2-7	TRBV7-9	TRBD2	CASSLETSVYEQYF	TGTGCCAGCAGCTTAGAGACTAGCGTCTACGAGCAGTACTTC
.	TRBJ2-2	TRBV7-2	TRBD2	CASSLSGPAGGPNTGELFF	TGTGCCAGCAGCTTATCAGGTCCAGCGGGGGGGCCTAACACCGGGGAGCTGTTTTTT
.	TRBJ2-6	TRBV4-3	.	CASSQEALSGANVLTF	TGCGCCAGCAGCCAAGAGGCTCTCTCTGGGGCCAACGTCCTGACTTTC
few	TRBJ2-7	TRBV12-3/TRBV12-4	TRBD2	CASSQSGGGYEQYF	TGTGCCAGCAGCCAGAGCGGGGGGGGCTACGAGCAGTACTTC
few	TRBJ1-5	TRBV27	.	CASSLRAGGNQPQHF	TGTGCCAGCAGTTTAAGGGCAGGCGGCAATCAGCCCCAGCATTTT
.	TRBJ2-1	TRBV7-8	.	CASSTIGRSGDEQFF	TGTGCCAGCAGCACAATAGGGCGCAGCGGCGATGAGCAGTTCTTC
few	TRBJ2-5	TRBV6-1	.	CASSEGGKETQYF	TGTGCCAGCAGTGAAGGCGGGAAAGAGACCCAGTACTTC
.	TRBJ2-3	TRBV27	TRBD2	CASSLATSVGTDTQYF	TGTGCCAGCAGTTTGGCGACTAGCGTGGGAACAGATACGCAGTATTTT
.	TRBJ2-7	TRBV29-1	.	CSVAWGLSYEQYF	TGCAGCGTAGCCTGGGGGCTTTCCTACGAGCAGTACTTC
.	TRBJ2-3	TRBV20-1	.	CSARDRTNEMDSGTDTQYF	TGCAGTGCTAGAGATCGTACAAATGAAATGGACAGTGGCACAGATACGCAGTATTTT
.	TRBJ1-4	TRBV6-5	.	CASSYGGTNEKLFF	TGTGCCAGCAGTTACGGGGGTACTAATGAAAAACTGTTTTTT
few	TRBJ1-1	TRBV7-3	TRBD1	CASSLRPGGNTEAFF	TGTGCCAGCAGTTTACGTCCAGGGGGGAACACTGAAGCTTTCTTT
few	TRBJ1-3	TRBV19	.	CASSIRGPGNTIYF	TGTGCCAGTAGTATCCGGGGACCTGGAAACACCATATATTTT
.	TRBJ2-5	TRBV6-5	.	CASSYGKARETQYF	TGTGCCAGCAGTTACGGGAAGGCTCGGGAGACCCAGTACTTC
few	TRBJ2-7	TRBV11-2	.	CASSLVVDEQYF	TGTGCCAGCAGCTTAGTCGTTGACGAGCAGTACTTC
few	TRBJ2-3	TRBV15	.	CATSSGLVPITDTQYF	TGTGCCACCAGCAGTGGGCTGGTGCCTATCACAGATACGCAGTATTTT
medium-sized	TRBJ2-3	TRBV5-1	.	CASSPDRTDTQYF	TGCGCCAGCAGCCCCGACCGCACAGATACGCAGTATTTT
few	TRBJ2-6	TRBV6-1	.	CASSGLAGANVLTF	TGTGCCAGCAGTGGACTAGCTGGGGCCAACGTCCTGACTTTC